This TCR beta chain was retrieved from a study of blood T cells in healthy people across ages. Study results and limitations: In older individuals, TCR beta diversity per million T cells was lower, falling roughly linearly with age. The unknown donor CMV status may have confounded expanded clonotype changes. Compared with aged donors, long-lived donors showed fewer expanded clones, suggesting selection.

Regarding this clonotype: Its antigen is unknown.

V lost 6 bases and J lost 9; bases outside the gene matches: 16. The CDR3 runs to 15 residues. Germline loops: CDR1 MNHEY, CDR2 SMNVEV (reference sequence). For the second PCR, which ran for about 6 to 11 cycles, a sample-barcoded 5' primer and a J-beta primer mix were used. TCRdb used MiXCR to reprocess the 5' RACE reads, holding one entry per CDR3 protein. The table includes about 1.6 million distinct CDR3 sequences, 30% to 35% detected once. Input material: blood. This receptor was taken from a woman aged 25 to 39 in good health. The chain carries TRBV27 and TRBJ2-7; 8 bases agree with TRBD1. This CDR3 is CASSSRDRGTVGQYF. DNA for the CDR3: TGTGCCAGCAGCTCACGTGACAGGGGTACTGTCGGGCAGTACTTC.